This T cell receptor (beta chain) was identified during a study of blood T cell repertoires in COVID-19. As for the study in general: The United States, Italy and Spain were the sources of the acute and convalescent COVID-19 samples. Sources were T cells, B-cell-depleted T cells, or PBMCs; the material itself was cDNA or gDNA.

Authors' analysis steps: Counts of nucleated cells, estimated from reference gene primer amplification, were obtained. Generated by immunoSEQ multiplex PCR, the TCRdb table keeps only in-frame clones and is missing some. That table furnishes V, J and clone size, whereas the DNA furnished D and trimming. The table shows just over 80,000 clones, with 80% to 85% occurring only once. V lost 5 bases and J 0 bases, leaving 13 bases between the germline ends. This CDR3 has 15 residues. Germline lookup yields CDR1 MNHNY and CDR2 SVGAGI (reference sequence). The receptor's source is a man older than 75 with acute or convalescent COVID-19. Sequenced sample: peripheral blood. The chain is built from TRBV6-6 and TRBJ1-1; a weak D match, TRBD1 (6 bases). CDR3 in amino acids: CASSHMTGLNTEAFF. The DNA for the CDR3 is TGTGCCAGCAGTCACATGACAGGTTTGAACACTGAAGCTTTCTTT.